A selection of T cell receptor beta chains follows, all from one sample in a study of chemoradiotherapy in HPV16-positive cancers. Profiling relied on immunoSEQ multiplex PCR, and the TCRdb table lists in-frame clones only, not all of them. The data show just over 8,500 clones, under 80% seen once. The sample here was taken from a patient who underwent chemoradiotherapy. All receptors come from a human donor with HPV-associated anogenital cancer. Each CDR3 is given with its conserved first and last residue. A D gene is named only where the DNA matches it firmly. Size is omitted from some rows. Given values are once, few, many or a class for expanded clones.

D: -
V: TRBV19
size: -
J: TRBJ1-2
DNA: TGTGCCAGTAGGTGGGGCGAGAACTATGGCTACACCTTC
CDR3: CASRWGENYGYTF

D: -
V: TRBV5-4
size: -
J: TRBJ1-1
DNA: TGTGCCAGCAGCCCCAGCCAGGGGTATCGCACTGAAGCTTTCTTT
CDR3: CASSPSQGYRTEAFF

D: TRBD2
V: TRBV28
size: -
J: TRBJ2-1
DNA: TGTGCCAGCAGTTTATTCAGACTAGCGGGCAGATACAATGAGCAGTTCTTC
CDR3: CASSLFRLAGRYNEQFF

D: TRBD1
V: TRBV6-6
size: -
J: TRBJ1-5
DNA: TGTGCCAGCAGTGGACAGGATTATCAGCCCCAGCATTTT
CDR3: CASSGQDYQPQHF

D: -
V: TRBV5-4
size: few
J: TRBJ2-7
DNA: TGTGCCAGCAGCCCTGGGGGTAGCTCCTACGAGCAGTACTTC
CDR3: CASSPGGSSYEQYF

D: -
V: TRBV6-5
size: once
J: TRBJ1-2
DNA: TGTGCCAGCAGTTCGGCAGTACAGCCCGGCTACACCTTC
CDR3: CASSSAVQPGYTF

D: -
V: TRBV18
size: -
J: TRBJ1-4
DNA: TGTGCCAGCTCACGAGACGGGGCCGTCGGGAAACTGTTTTTT
CDR3: CASSRDGAVGKLFF

D: -
V: TRBV29-1
size: medium-sized
J: TRBJ2-1
DNA: TGCAGCGTTGGTGGGGACCTTGAGCAGTTCTTC
CDR3: CSVGGDLEQFF

D: TRBD1
V: TRBV30
size: -
J: TRBJ1-5
DNA: TGTGCCTGGAGAGTGAGAGGGACAGGGAAAAGGTTAGTTCAGCCCCAGCATTTT
CDR3: CAWRVRGTGKRLVQPQHF

D: -
V: TRBV9
size: -
J: TRBJ2-3
DNA: TGTGCCAGCAGCCCCAGGACTAGCACAGATACGCAGTATTTT
CDR3: CASSPRTSTDTQYF

D: TRBD1
V: TRBV6-4
size: few
J: TRBJ2-3
DNA: TGTGCCAGCAGTGACGGACAGGGGGCAGATACGCAGTATTTT
CDR3: CASSDGQGADTQYF

D: TRBD1
V: TRBV7-2
size: -
J: TRBJ2-7
DNA: TGTGCCAGCGTCACTGACAGGGGGCAGTCCGAGGAGCAGTACTTC
CDR3: CASVTDRGQSEEQYF

D: -
V: TRBV28
size: -
J: TRBJ2-3
DNA: TGTGCCAGCACTCCCGTGAGGTCCACAGATACGCAGTATTTT
CDR3: CASTPVRSTDTQYF

D: TRBD1
V: TRBV9
size: -
J: TRBJ1-2
DNA: TGTGCCAGCAGCGTTGCGGCGCACAGGGGGCTCGGAGGCTACACCTTC
CDR3: CASSVAAHRGLGGYTF

D: -
V: TRBV30
size: -
J: TRBJ2-7
DNA: TGTGCCTGGAGTGTATCCGGGACCAAGGGCAGCGAGCAGTACTTC
CDR3: CAWSVSGTKGSEQYF

D: -
V: TRBV10-3
size: once
J: TRBJ2-5
DNA: TGTGCCATCAGGGGAGATGCTGAGACCCAGTACTTC
CDR3: CAIRGDAETQYF

D: -
V: TRBV4-3
size: once
J: TRBJ2-7
DNA: TGCGCCAGCAGCCAAGATAGGGGGGTCGAGCAGTACTTC
CDR3: CASSQDRGVEQYF

D: -
V: TRBV28
size: -
J: TRBJ2-5
DNA: TGTGCCAGCAGTTCCAAAGCCGGGACATTACAAGAGACCCAGTACTTC
CDR3: CASSSKAGTLQETQYF

D: TRBD1
V: TRBV28
size: -
J: TRBJ1-4
DNA: TGTGCCAGCAGTTTGAGACAGGGGGCAAGTGAAAAACTGTTTTTT
CDR3: CASSLRQGASEKLFF

D: -
V: TRBV28
size: -
J: TRBJ2-3
DNA: TGTGCCAGCAGTTTATGGGATACGCAGTATTTT
CDR3: CASSLWDTQYF

D: TRBD1
V: TRBV4-1
size: -
J: TRBJ1-3
DNA: TGCGCCAGCAGCCAAGAGGGGACAGGGAGAACTGGAAACACCATATATTTT
CDR3: CASSQEGTGRTGNTIYF

D: TRBD1
V: TRBV7-6
size: -
J: TRBJ2-3
DNA: TGTGCCAGCAGCCTAAGGCCCGGGACAGCCACAGATACGCAGTATTTT
CDR3: CASSLRPGTATDTQYF

D: TRBD1
V: TRBV5-6
size: -
J: TRBJ2-7
DNA: TGTGCCAGCAGCTTAGACAGGGGCTACGACGAGCAGTACTTC
CDR3: CASSLDRGYDEQYF

D: TRBD1
V: TRBV11-1
size: -
J: TRBJ2-7
DNA: TGTGCCAGCAGCCAAGGACAGGCCTCCTACGAGCAGTACTTC
CDR3: CASSQGQASYEQYF

D: TRBD2
V: TRBV27
size: -
J: TRBJ2-1
DNA: TGTGCCAGCACCACTATAGCGGGAGGGCCGATAGAAAATGAGCAGTTCTTC
CDR3: CASTTIAGGPIENEQFF

D: -
V: TRBV21-1
size: -
J: TRBJ1-5
DNA: TGTGCCAGCAGCAAATGCGGGACTCGCTCCATCCCCGTAAATCAGCCCCAGCATTTT
CDR3: CASSKCGTRSIPVNQPQHF